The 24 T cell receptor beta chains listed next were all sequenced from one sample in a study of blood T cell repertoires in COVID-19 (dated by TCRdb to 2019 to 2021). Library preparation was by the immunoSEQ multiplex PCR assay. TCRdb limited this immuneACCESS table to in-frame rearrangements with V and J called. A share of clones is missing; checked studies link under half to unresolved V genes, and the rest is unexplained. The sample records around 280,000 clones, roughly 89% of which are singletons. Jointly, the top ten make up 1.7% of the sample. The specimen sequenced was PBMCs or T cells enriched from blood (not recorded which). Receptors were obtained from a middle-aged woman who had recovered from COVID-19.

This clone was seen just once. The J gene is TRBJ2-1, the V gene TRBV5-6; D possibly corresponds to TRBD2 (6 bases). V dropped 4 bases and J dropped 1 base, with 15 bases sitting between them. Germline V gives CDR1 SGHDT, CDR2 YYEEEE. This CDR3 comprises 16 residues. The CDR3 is CASSRGLQSSYNEQFF. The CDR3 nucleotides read TGTGCCAGCAGCCGGGGACTGCAGAGTTCCTACAATGAGCAGTTCTTC.

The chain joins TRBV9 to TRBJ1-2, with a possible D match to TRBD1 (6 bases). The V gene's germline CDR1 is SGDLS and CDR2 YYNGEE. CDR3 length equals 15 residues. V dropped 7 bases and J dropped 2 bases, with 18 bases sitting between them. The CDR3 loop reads CASGPGVVLNYGYTF. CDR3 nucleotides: TGTGCCAGCGGACCAGGGGTAGTTTTAAACTATGGCTACACCTTC.

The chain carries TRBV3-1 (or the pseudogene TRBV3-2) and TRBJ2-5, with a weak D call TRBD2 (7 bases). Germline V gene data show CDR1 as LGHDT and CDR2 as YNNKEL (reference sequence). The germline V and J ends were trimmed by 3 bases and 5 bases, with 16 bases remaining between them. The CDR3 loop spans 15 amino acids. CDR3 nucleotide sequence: TGTGCCAGCAGCCAGAGGTTTGCGGGGGCGGAGACCCAGTACTTC. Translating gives CASSQRFAGAETQYF.

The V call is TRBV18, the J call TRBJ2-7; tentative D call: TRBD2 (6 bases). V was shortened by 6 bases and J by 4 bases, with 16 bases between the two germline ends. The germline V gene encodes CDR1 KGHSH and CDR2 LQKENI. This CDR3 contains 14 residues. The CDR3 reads CASSEPQAGYEQYF. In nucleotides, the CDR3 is TGTGCCAGCTCGGAGCCCCAGGCGGGGTACGAGCAGTACTTC.

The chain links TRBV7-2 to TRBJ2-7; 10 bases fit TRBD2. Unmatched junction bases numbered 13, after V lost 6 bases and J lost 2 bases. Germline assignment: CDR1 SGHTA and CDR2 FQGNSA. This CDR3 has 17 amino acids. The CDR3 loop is CASSSHFGSGRAYEQYF. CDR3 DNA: TGTGCCAGCAGTTCACACTTCGGCAGCGGGAGGGCCTACGAGCAGTACTTC.

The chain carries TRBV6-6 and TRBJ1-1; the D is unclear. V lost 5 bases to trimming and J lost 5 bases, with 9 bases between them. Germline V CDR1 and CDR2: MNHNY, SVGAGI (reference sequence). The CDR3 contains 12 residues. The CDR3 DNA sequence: TGTGCCAGCAGTCTCCGAGGGACTGAAGCTTTCTTT. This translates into CASSLRGTEAFF.

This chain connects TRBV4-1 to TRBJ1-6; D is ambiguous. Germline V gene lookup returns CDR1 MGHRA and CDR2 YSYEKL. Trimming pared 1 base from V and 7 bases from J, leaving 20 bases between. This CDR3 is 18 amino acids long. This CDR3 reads CASSQGGLIGSGNSPLHF. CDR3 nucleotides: TGCGCCAGCAGCCAAGGTGGTCTGATAGGCTCGGGGAATTCACCCCTCCACTTT.

DNA for the CDR3: TGTGCCTGGAGCCCTAGGGACAGGGGGATTCAGCCCCAGCATTTT. It translates to CAWSPRDRGIQPQHF. The chain links TRBV30 to TRBJ1-5; TRBD1 aligns across 11 bases. Trimming removed 3 bases from V and 6 bases from J; junction bases left unmatched: 7. The CDR3 contains 15 residues. Germline V lookup: CDR1 GTSNPN, CDR2 SVGIG (reference sequence).

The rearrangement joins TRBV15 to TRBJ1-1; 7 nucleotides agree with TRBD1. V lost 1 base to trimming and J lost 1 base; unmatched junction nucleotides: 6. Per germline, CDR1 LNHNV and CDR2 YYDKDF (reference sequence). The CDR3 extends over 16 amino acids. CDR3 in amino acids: CATSRGPGQANTEAFF. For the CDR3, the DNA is TGTGCCACCAGCAGAGGCCCCGGACAGGCGAACACTGAAGCTTTCTTT.

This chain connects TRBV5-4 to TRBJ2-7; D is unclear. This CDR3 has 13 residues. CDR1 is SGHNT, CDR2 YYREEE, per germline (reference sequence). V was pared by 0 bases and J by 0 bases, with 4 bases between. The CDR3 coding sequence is TGTGCCAGCAGCTTGGAGAGCTCCTACGAGCAGTACTTC. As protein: CASSLESSYEQYF. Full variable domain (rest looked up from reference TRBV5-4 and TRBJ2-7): ETGVTQSPTHLIKTRGQQVTLRCSSQSGHNTVSWYQQALGQGPQFIFQYYREEENGRGNFPPRFSGLQFPNYSSELNVNALELDDSALYLCASSLESSYEQYFGPGTRLTVT.

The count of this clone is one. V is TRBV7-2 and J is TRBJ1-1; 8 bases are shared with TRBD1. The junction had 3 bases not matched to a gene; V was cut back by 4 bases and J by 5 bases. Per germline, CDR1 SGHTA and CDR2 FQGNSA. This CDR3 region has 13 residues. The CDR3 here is CASSSQGGTEAFF. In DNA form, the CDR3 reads TGTGCCAGCAGCTCACAGGGGGGAACTGAAGCTTTCTTT.

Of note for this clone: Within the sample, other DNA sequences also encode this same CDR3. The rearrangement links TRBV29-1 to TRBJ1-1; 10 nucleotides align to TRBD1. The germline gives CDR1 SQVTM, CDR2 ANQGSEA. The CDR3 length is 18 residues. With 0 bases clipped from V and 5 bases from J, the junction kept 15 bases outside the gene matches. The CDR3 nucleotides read TGCAGCGTTGAAGACCGTCGGGACAGGGGAGGGAAAAATACTGAAGCTTTCTTT. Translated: CSVEDRRDRGGKNTEAFF.

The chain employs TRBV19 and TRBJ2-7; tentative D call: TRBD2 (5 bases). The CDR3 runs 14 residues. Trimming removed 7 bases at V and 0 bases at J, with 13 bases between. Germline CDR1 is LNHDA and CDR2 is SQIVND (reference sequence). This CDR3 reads CASKVTGSSYEQYF. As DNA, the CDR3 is TGTGCCAGTAAGGTGACGGGAAGCTCCTACGAGCAGTACTTC.

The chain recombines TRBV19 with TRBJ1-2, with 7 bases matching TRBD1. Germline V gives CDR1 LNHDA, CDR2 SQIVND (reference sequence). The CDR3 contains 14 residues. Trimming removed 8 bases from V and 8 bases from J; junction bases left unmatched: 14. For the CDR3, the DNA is TGTGCCAGTGTACCAGGGGGGTCGATGAGCGGCTACACCTTC. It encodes CASVPGGSMSGYTF.

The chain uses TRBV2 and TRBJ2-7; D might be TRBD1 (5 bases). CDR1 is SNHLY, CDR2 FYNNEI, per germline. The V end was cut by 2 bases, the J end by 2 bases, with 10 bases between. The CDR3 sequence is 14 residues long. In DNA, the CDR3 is TGTGCCAGCAGTGAAAGGGGCAGGCCCTACGAGCAGTACTTC. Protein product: CASSERGRPYEQYF.

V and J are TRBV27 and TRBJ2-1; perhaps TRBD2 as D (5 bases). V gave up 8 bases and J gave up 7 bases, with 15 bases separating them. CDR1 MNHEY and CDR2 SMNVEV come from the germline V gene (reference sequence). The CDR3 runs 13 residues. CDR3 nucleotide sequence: TGTGCCAGCGCTATAATGGGAGTTAATGAGCAGTTCTTC. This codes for CASAIMGVNEQFF.

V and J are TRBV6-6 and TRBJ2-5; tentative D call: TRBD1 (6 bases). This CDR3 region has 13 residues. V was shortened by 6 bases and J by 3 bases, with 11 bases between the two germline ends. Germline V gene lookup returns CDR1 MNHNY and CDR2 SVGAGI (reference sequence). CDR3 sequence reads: CASRDSGEETQYF. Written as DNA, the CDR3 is TGTGCCAGCAGGGATTCAGGGGAAGAGACCCAGTACTTC.

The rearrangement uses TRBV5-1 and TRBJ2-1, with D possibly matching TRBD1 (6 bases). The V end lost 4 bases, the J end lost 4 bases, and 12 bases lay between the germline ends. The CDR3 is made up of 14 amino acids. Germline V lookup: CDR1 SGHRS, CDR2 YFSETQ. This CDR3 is CASSRDTVYNEQFF. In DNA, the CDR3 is TGCGCCAGCAGCCGGGACACGGTTTACAATGAGCAGTTCTTC.

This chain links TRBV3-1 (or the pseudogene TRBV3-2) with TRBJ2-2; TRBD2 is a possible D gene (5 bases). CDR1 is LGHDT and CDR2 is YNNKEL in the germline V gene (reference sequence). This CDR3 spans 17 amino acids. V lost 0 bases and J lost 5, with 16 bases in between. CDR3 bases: TGTGCCAGCAGCCAAGATCTGGGGTTCCGGGGAACCGGGGAGCTGTTTTTT. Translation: CASSQDLGFRGTGELFF.

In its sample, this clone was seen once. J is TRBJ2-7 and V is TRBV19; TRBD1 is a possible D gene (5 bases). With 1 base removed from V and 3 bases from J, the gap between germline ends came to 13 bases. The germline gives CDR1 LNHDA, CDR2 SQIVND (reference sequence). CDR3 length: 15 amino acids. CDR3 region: CASSIGSRALYEQYF. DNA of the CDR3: TGTGCCAGTAGTATAGGGTCCAGGGCGCTCTACGAGCAGTACTTC.

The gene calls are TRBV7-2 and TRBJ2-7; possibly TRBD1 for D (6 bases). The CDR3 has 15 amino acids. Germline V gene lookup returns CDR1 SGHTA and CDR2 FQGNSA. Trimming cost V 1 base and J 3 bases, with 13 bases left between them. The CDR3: CASSLVGRGGYEQYF. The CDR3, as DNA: TGTGCCAGCAGCTTAGTAGGTCGAGGGGGCTACGAGCAGTACTTC.

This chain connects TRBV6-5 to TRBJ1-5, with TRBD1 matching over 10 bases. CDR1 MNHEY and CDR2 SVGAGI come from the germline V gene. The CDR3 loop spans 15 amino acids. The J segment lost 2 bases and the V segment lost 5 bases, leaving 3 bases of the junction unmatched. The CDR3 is CASSRDRGGNQPQHF. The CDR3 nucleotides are TGTGCCAGCAGTCGGGACAGGGGTGGCAATCAGCCCCAGCATTTT.

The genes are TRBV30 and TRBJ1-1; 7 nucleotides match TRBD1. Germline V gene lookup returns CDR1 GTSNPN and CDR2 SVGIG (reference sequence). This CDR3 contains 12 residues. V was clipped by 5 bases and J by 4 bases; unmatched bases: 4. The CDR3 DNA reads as TGTGCCTGGGACAGGGCGGTCACTGAAGCTTTCTTT. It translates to CAWDRAVTEAFF.

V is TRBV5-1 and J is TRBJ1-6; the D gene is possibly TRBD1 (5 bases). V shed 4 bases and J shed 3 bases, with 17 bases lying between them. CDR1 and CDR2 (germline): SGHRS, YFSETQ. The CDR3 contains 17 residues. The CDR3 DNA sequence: TGCGCCAGCAGCCTAGAACAGGCCCTTGGCTATAATTCACCCCTCCACTTT. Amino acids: CASSLEQALGYNSPLHF.